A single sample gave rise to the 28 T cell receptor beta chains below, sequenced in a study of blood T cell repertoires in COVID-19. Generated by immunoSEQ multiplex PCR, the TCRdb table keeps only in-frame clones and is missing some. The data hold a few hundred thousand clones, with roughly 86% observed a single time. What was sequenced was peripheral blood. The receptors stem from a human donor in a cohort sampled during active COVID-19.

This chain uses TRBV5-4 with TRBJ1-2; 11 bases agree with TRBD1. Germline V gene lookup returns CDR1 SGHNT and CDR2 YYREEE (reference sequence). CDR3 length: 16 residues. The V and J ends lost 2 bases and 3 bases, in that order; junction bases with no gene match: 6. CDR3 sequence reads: CASSFGQGAGDYGYTF. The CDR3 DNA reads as TGTGCCAGCAGCTTTGGACAGGGGGCCGGAGACTATGGCTACACCTTC.

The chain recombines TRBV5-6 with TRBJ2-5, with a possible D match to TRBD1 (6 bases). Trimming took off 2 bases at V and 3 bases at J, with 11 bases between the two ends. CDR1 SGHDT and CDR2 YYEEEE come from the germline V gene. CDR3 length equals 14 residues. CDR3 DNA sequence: TGTGCCAGCAGCTTCTCAGGGGCGGAAGAGACCCAGTACTTC. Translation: CASSFSGAEETQYF.

In DNA form, the CDR3 reads TGTGCCAGCAGCATAGACAAGGCAGATACGCAGTATTTT. This codes for CASSIDKADTQYF. The chain recombines TRBV7-3 with TRBJ2-3; D uncertain. The CDR3 has 13 amino acids. V was trimmed by 5 bases and J by 4 bases, leaving 10 bases between them. Per germline, CDR1 SGHTA and CDR2 FQGTGA.

The CDR3 loop is CASRHAAGVSYEQYF. CDR3 nucleotide sequence: TGTGCCAGCAGGCACGCGGCCGGGGTCTCCTACGAGCAGTACTTC. The chain carries TRBV7-2 and TRBJ2-7, with D perhaps TRBD2 (5 bases). The CDR3 extends over 15 amino acids. Germline values: CDR1 SGHTA, CDR2 FQGNSA. The germline V and J ends were trimmed by 6 bases and 0 bases, with 15 bases remaining between them.

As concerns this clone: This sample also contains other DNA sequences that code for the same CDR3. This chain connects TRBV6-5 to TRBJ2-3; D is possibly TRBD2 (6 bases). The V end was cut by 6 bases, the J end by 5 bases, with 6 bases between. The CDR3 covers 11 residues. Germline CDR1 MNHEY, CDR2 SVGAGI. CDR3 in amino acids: CASRRGDTQYF. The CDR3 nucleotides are TGTGCCAGCAGGCGGGGAGATACGCAGTATTTT.

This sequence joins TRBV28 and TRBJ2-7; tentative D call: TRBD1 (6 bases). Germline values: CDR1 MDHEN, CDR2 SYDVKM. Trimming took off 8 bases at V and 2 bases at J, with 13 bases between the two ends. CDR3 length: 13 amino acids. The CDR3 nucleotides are TGTGCCAGCGTAGAGCAGGGGACCTACGAGCAGTACTTC. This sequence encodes CASVEQGTYEQYF.

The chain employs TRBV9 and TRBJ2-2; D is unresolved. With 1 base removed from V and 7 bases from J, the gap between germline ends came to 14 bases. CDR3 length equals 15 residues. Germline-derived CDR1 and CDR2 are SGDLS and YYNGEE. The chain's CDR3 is CASSVSSGSDGELFF. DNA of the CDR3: TGTGCCAGCAGCGTAAGCTCCGGGTCGGACGGGGAGCTGTTTTTT.

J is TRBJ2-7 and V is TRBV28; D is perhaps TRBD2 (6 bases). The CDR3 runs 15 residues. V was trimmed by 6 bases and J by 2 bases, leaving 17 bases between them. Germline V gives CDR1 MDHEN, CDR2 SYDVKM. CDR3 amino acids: CASRTPGGETYEQYF. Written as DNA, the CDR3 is TGTGCCAGCAGAACCCCAGGAGGGGAAACCTACGAGCAGTACTTC.

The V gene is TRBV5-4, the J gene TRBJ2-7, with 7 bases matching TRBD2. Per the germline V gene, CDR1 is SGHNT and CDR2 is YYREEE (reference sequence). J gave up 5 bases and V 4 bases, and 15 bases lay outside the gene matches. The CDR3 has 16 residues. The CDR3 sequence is CASSPQAGREFHEQYF. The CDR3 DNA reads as TGTGCCAGCAGCCCCCAGGCAGGGAGGGAGTTCCACGAGCAGTACTTC.

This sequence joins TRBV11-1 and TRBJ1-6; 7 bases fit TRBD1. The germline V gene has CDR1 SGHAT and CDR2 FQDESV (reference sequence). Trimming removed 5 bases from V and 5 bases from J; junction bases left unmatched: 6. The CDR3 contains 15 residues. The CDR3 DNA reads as TGTGCCAGCAGCGCGCAGACAGGGAATAATTCACCCCTCCACTTT. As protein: CASSAQTGNNSPLHF.

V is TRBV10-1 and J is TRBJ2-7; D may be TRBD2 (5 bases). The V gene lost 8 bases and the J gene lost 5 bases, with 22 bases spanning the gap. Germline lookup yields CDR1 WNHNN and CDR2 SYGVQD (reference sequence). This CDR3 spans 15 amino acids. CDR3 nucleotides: TGCGCCAGCGAAACTTGCCCGGGATGGTCCGACGAGCAGTACTTC. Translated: CASETCPGWSDEQYF.

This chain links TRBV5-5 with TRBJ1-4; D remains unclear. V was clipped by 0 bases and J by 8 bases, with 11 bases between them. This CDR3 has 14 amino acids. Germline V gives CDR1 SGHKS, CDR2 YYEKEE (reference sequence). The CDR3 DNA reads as TGTGCCAGCAGCTTGGCGGGGATCCGAGAAAAACTGTTTTTT. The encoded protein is CASSLAGIREKLFF.

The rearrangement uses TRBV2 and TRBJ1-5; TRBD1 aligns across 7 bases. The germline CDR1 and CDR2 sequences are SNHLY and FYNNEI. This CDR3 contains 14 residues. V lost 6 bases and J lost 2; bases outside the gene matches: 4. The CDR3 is CASRGDRGNQPQHF. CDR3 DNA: TGTGCCAGCAGAGGCGACAGGGGCAATCAGCCCCAGCATTTT.

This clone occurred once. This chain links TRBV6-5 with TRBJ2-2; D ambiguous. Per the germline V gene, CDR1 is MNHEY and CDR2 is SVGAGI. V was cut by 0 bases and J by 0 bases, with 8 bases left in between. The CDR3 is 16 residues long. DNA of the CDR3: TGTGCCAGCAGTTACTCGAGGTCAACGAACACCGGGGAGCTGTTTTTT. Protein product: CASSYSRSTNTGELFF.

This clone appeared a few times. CDR3 in amino acids: CASSDRLAGGETQYF. Written as DNA, the CDR3 is TGTGCCAGCAGTGACAGACTAGCGGGGGGGGAGACCCAGTACTTC. The V call is TRBV2, the J call TRBJ2-5; 14 nucleotides align to TRBD2. Trimming removed 3 bases from V and 5 bases from J; junction bases left unmatched: 2. The CDR3 loop spans 15 amino acids. Germline-derived CDR1 and CDR2 are SNHLY and FYNNEI.

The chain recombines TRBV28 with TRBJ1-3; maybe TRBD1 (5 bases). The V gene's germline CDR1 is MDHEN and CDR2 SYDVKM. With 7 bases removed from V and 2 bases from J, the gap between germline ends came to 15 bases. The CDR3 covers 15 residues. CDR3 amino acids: CASTWTGRAGNTIYF. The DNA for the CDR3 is TGTGCCAGCACCTGGACCGGCAGGGCTGGAAACACCATATATTTT.

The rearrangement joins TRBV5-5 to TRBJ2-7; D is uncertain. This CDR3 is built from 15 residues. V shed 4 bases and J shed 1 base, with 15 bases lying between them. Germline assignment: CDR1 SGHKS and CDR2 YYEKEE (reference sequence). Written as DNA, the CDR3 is TGTGCCAGCAGCGTACAACCGACTGAGTCCTACGAGCAGTACTTC. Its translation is CASSVQPTESYEQYF.

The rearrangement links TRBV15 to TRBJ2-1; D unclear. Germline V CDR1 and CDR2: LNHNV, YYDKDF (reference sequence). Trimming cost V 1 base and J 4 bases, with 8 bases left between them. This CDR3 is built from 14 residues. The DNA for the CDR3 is TGTGCCACCAGCAGAGGCACATTGTACAATGAGCAGTTCTTC. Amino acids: CATSRGTLYNEQFF.

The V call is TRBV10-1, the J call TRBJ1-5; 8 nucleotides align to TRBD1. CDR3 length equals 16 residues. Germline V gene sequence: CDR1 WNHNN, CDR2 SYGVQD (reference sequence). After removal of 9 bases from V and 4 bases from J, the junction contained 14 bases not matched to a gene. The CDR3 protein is CARGPGTGTINQPQHF. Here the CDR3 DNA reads TGCGCCAGGGGACCCGGGACAGGAACAATAAATCAGCCCCAGCATTTT.

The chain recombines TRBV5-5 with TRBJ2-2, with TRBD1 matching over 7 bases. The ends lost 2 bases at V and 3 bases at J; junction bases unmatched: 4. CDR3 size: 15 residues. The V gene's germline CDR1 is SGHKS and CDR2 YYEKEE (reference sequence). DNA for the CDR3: TGTGCCAGCAGCTTCAGGGGGTCGTACACCGGGGAGCTGTTTTTT. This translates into CASSFRGSYTGELFF.

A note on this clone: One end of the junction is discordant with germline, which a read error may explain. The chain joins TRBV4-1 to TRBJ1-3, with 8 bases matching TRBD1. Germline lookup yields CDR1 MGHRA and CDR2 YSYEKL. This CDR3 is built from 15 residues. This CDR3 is CASSLTGTGGSTIYF. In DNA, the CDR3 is TGCGCCAGCAGCCTAACCGGGACAGGCGGAAGCACCATATATTTT.

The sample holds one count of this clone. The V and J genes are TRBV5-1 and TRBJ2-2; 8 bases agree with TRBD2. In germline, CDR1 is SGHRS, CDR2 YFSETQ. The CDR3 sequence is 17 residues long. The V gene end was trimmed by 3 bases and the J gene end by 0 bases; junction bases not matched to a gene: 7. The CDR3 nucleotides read TGCGCCAGCAGCTCGCCCCGAGCGGGGGCGAACACCGGGGAGCTGTTTTTT. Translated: CASSSPRAGANTGELFF.

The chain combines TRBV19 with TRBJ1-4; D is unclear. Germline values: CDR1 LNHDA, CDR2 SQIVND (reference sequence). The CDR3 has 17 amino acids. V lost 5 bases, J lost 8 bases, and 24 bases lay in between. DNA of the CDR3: TGTGCCAGTAGTTTAACGGGTAGTACTACGGTCGGCGAAAAACTGTTTTTT. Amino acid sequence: CASSLTGSTTVGEKLFF.

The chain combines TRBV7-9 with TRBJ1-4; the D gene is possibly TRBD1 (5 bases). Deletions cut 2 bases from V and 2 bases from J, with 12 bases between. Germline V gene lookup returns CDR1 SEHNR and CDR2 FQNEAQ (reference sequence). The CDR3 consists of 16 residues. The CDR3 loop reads CASSLFQGSTNEKLFF. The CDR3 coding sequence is TGTGCCAGCAGCTTATTTCAGGGCAGCACTAATGAAAAACTGTTTTTT.

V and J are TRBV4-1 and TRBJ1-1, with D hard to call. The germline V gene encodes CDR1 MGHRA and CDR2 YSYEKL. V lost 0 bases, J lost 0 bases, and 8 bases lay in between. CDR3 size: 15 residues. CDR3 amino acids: CASSQDPNMNTEAFF. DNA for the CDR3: TGCGCCAGCAGCCAAGACCCAAACATGAACACTGAAGCTTTCTTT.

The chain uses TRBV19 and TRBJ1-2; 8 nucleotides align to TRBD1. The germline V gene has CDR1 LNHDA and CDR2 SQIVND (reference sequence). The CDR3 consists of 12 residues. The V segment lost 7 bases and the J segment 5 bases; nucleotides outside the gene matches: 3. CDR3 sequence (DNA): TGTGCCAGTAACGGACAGGGATATGGCTACACCTTC. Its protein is CASNGQGYGYTF.

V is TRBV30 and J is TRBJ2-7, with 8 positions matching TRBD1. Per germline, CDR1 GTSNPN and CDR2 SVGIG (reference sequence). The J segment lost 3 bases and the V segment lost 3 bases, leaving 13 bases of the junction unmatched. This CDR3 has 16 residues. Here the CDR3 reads CAWSQSMTGVLYEQYF. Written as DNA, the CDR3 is TGTGCCTGGAGCCAAAGCATGACAGGGGTTCTCTACGAGCAGTACTTC.

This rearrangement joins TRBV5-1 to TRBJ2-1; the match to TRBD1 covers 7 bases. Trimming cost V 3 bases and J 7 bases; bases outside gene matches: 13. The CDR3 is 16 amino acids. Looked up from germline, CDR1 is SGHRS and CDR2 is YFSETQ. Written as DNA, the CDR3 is TGCGCCAGCAGCTCGATCTTACAGGGGAGCACAAATGAGCAGTTCTTC. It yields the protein CASSSILQGSTNEQFF. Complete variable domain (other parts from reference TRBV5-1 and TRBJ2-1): KAGVTQTPRYLIKTRGQQVTLSCSPISGHRSVSWYQQTPGQGLQFLFEYFSETQRNKGNFPGRFSGRQFSNSRSEMNVSTLELGDSALYLCASSSILQGSTNEQFFGPGTRLTVL.